The 16 T cell receptor beta chains listed next were all sequenced from one sample in a study of CD8 T cells in ankylosing spondylitis. TCRdb analysed the 5' RACE reads with MiXCR anew, one entry per CDR3 protein. This sample has more than 100,000 distinct CDR3 sequences, with about 10% found just once. The sample taken for sequencing was blood, either unsorted or a sorted T cell fraction (not recorded which). The receptor source for this set is a female donor with ankylosing spondylitis or in good health (not recorded which).

The V call is TRBV2, the J call TRBJ1-2; D may be TRBD1 (6 bases). The CDR3 totals 14 residues. V shed 8 bases and J shed 3 bases, with 16 bases lying between them. Germline-derived CDR1 and CDR2 are SNHLY and FYNNEI. The CDR3 is CASWGGATYYGYTF. CDR3 DNA: TGTGCCAGCTGGGGGGGGGCAACATACTATGGCTACACCTTC.

This clonotype was counted ten times or more. J is TRBJ2-7 and V is TRBV12-2. TRBV12-2 is a documented pseudogene. CDR3 length: 12 residues. This CDR3 reads CASRLDGNEQYF. CDR3 DNA sequence: TGTGCAAGTCGCTTAGATGGGAACGAGCAGTACTTC.

This clonotype was seen repeatedly, ten times or more. The rearrangement joins TRBV5-1 to TRBJ2-1; either TRBD1 or TRBD2 may supply D (5 bases each). V was clipped by 8 bases and J by 4 bases, with 28 bases between them. This CDR3 has 18 residues. The germline V gene has CDR1 SGHRS and CDR2 YFSETQ. The CDR3 sequence: CASRSGRLWSPDYNEQFF. In DNA, the CDR3 is TGCGCCAGTCGGTCGGGGCGGCTCTGGTCCCCTGATTACAATGAGCAGTTCTTC.

This clonotype was seen at least ten times. The rearrangement links TRBV7-9 to TRBJ2-7; D is undetermined. Germline loops: CDR1 SEHNR, CDR2 FQNEAQ (reference sequence). The CDR3 sequence is 14 residues long. The V end lost 1 base, the J end lost 3 bases, and 10 bases lay between the germline ends. The CDR3, as DNA: TGTGCCAGCAGCTTAGAGGACGGAATCTACGAGCAGTACTTC. It yields the protein CASSLEDGIYEQYF.

In this sample, this clonotype turned up many times. The rearrangement uses TRBV12-3 or TRBV12-4 and TRBJ2-5, with D hard to call. CDR3 length: 11 residues. Trimming removed 4 bases at V and 0 bases at J, with 0 bases between. CDR3 protein: CASSYQETQYF. CDR3 nucleotide sequence: TGTGCCAGCAGTTACCAAGAGACCCAGTACTTC.

The genes are TRBV29-1 and TRBJ2-7; D remains unclear. The CDR3 is 12 amino acids. V was shortened by 4 bases and J by 7 bases, with 14 bases between the two germline ends. Germline V gene sequence: CDR1 SQVTM, CDR2 ANQGSEA. The DNA for the CDR3 is TGCAGCGTTGGGTCCCAGGCGCGGGAGCAGTACTTC. Translation: CSVGSQAREQYF.

This clonotype was detected ten times or more. The chain links TRBV5-1 to TRBJ2-1; a possible D gene is TRBD2 (6 bases). V lost 0 bases and J lost 0, with 10 bases in between. The CDR3 is 16 amino acids. Germline CDR1 reads SGHRS; CDR2 reads YFSETQ. The CDR3 DNA sequence: TGCGCCAGCAGCTTGGGGGCGGGGAGCTCCTACAATGAGCAGTTCTTC. It codes for CASSLGAGSSYNEQFF.

This clonotype occurred many times. The V gene is TRBV10-3, the J gene TRBJ1-5, with 7 bases fitting TRBD1. The V gene's germline CDR1 is ENHRY and CDR2 SYGVKD. V shed 10 bases and J 3 bases; nucleotides not matched to a gene: 9. This CDR3 contains 14 residues. CDR3 residues: CATKDREVNQPQHF. Here the CDR3 DNA reads TGTGCCACAAAAGACAGGGAGGTCAATCAGCCCCAGCATTTT.

This clonotype was observed many times. Here the CDR3 reads CSVAFVDNEQFF. Written as DNA, the CDR3 is TGCAGCGTTGCCTTTGTAGACAATGAGCAGTTCTTC. The chain is built from TRBV29-1 and TRBJ2-1; D is ambiguous. Germline V CDR1 and CDR2: SQVTM, ANQGSEA. V was cut by 4 bases and J by 5 bases, with 9 bases left in between. This CDR3 is 12 amino acids long.

This clonotype has just a few counts. The chain joins TRBV5-1 to TRBJ2-5, with D unclear. Germline CDR1 and CDR2: SGHRS and YFSETQ. There are 13 residues in the CDR3. Deletions cut 0 bases from V and 4 bases from J, with 7 bases between. CDR3 amino acids: CASSLAERETQYF. CDR3 bases: TGCGCCAGCAGCTTGGCGGAACGAGAGACCCAGTACTTC.

This clonotype is judged large. The chain recombines TRBV20-1 with TRBJ1-5, with 7 bases fitting TRBD1. The CDR3 spans 17 residues. Looked up from germline, CDR1 is DFQATT and CDR2 is SNEGSKA (reference sequence). V dropped 5 bases and J dropped 3; count of bases not matched to a gene: 16. Here the CDR3 DNA reads TGCAGTGCTTCTGGGACAGCTGAAATGATCCCCAATCAGCCCCAGCATTTT. Translating gives CSASGTAEMIPNQPQHF.

The V and J genes are TRBV4-2 and TRBJ2-1, with TRBD2 identical over 11 bases. V trimming: 0 bases; J trimming: 8 bases; junction bases outside the gene matches: 6. The CDR3 is made up of 16 amino acids. The germline V gene encodes CDR1 LGHNA and CDR2 YNFKEQ. The CDR3 loop is CASSQEMTSGVYEQFF. The CDR3 DNA reads TGTGCCAGCAGCCAAGAGATGACTAGCGGGGTCTATGAGCAGTTCTTC.

This clonotype was counted at least ten times. The rearrangement uses TRBV12-3 or TRBV12-4 and TRBJ2-3, with a tentative D call TRBD2 (5 bases). This CDR3 contains 12 residues. Trimming took off 6 bases at V and 5 bases at J, with 9 bases between the two ends. The DNA of the CDR3 is TGTGCCAGCAGCCGGGGTGGAGATACGCAGTATTTT. Residues: CASSRGGDTQYF.

Comment on this clonotype: Just one base apart from a much larger clone, this may be a read error. The genes are TRBV28 and TRBJ1-5; no clear D gene. The CDR3 covers 14 residues. V dropped 7 bases and J dropped 4 bases, with 14 bases sitting between them. Per the germline V gene, CDR1 is MDHEN and CDR2 is SYDVKM. DNA of the CDR3: TGTGCCAGCACTACCAGGATCAATAATCAGCCCCAGCATTTT. It encodes CASTTRINNQPQHF.

In this sample, this clonotype turned up many times. V is TRBV5-1 and J is TRBJ1-1; TRBD1 is a possible D gene (6 bases). V shed 4 bases and J shed 3 bases, with 13 bases lying between them. From germline, CDR1 is SGHRS and CDR2 YFSETQ. This CDR3 is built from 14 residues. CDR3 nucleotides: TGCGCCAGCAGCCGAGGGGGGGGGGACACTGAAGCTTTCTTT. This gives the protein CASSRGGGDTEAFF. Combining the CDR3 with reference TRBV5-1 and TRBJ1-1 gives the whole variable domain KAGVTQTPRYLIKTRGQQVTLSCSPISGHRSVSWYQQTPGQGLQFLFEYFSETQRNKGNFPGRFSGRQFSNSRSEMNVSTLELGDSALYLCASSRGGGDTEAFFGQGTRLTVV.

This clonotype showed up just a few times. The chain is built from TRBV29-1 and TRBJ1-1, with 8 positions matching TRBD1. Trimming cost V 5 bases and J 0 bases; bases outside gene matches: 2. CDR3 length: 13 amino acids. Per the germline V gene, CDR1 is SQVTM and CDR2 is ANQGSEA. The CDR3 region has the DNA TGCAGCGTTCGGACAGGGATGAACACTGAAGCTTTCTTT. Encoded protein: CSVRTGMNTEAFF.